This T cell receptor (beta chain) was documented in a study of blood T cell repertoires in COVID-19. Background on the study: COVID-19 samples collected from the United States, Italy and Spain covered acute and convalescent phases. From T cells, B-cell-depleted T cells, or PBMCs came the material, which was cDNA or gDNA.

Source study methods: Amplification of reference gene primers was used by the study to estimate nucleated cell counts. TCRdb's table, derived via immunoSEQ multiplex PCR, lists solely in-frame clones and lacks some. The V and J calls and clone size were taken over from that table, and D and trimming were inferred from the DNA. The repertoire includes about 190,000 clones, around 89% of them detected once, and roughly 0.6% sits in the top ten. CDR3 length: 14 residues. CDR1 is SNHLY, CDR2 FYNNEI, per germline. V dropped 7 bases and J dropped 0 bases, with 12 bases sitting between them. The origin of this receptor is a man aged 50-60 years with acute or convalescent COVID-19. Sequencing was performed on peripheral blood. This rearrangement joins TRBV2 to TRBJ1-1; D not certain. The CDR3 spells CASIVARLNTEAFF. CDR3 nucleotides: TGTGCCAGCATCGTCGCTCGGTTGAACACTGAAGCTTTCTTT.